This is a list of T cell receptor beta chains from one sample in a study of T cells after yellow fever vaccination. TCRdb reanalysed the 5' RACE reads using MiXCR and keeps one entry per CDR3 protein. In the table there are a few hundred thousand distinct CDR3 sequences, about 17% of which are singletons. The input for sequencing was PBMCs, taken before the yellow fever booster vaccination. The receptors were gathered from a man aged 18 to 29 who received the YFV17D yellow fever vaccine. Each CDR3 is given with its conserved first and last residue. The D gene is left open where the match is weak. Rows give clone size only sometimes, using once, few, many, or a class for an expanded clone.

j_gene	abundance	len	d_gene	v_gene	CDR3aa	CDR3nt
TRBJ1-2	few	13	NA	TRBV25-1	CASSSREVGGYTF	TGTGCCAGCAGTAGCAGGGAAGTCGGGGGCTACACCTTC
TRBJ1-6	once	15	NA	TRBV11-2	CASSSRTANNSPLHF	TGTGCCAGCAGCTCGAGGACGGCCAATAATTCACCCCTCCACTTT
TRBJ2-2	few	16	TRBD1	TRBV29-1	CSVAVGDSINTGELFF	TGCAGCGTTGCGGTGGGGGACAGTATTAACACCGGGGAGCTGTTTTTT
TRBJ1-6	few	17	TRBD1	TRBV7-2	CASSSFSFGQGALSLHF	TGTGCCAGCAGCTCCTTCTCATTTGGACAGGGGGCATTGTCCCTCCACTTT
TRBJ2-3	NA	15	NA	TRBV20-1	CSAILRTVNTDTQYF	TGCAGTGCTATCCTCCGGACAGTCAACACAGATACGCAGTATTTT
TRBJ2-5	NA	17	TRBD2	TRBV7-2	CASSFSLLAGTQETQYF	TGTGCCAGCAGCTTTTCACTACTAGCGGGCACCCAAGAGACCCAGTACTTC
TRBJ2-3	NA	16	NA	TRBV5-1	CASSDARRGHTDTQYF	TGCGCCAGCAGCGATGCCCGACGGGGTCACACAGATACGCAGTATTTT
TRBJ2-2	few	17	NA	TRBV12-3/TRBV12-4	CASRTRRIGGDTGELFF	TGTGCCAGCAGGACTCGGCGGATTGGGGGTGACACCGGGGAGCTGTTTTTT
TRBJ2-3	NA	16	TRBD1	TRBV28	CASSRQGFRGTDTQYF	TGTGCCAGCAGTCGACAGGGGTTCCGGGGCACAGATACGCAGTATTTT
TRBJ1-1	few	15	NA	TRBV7-6	CASSRVGVMNTEAFF	TGTGCCAGCAGCAGGGTTGGTGTCATGAACACTGAAGCTTTCTTT
TRBJ2-3	NA	12	TRBD1	TRBV5-6	CASSLGRQGQYF	TGTGCCAGCAGCTTGGGCAGACAGGGGCAGTATTTT
TRBJ2-3	NA	13	TRBD1	TRBV7-2	CASSIQGEGTQYF	TGTGCCAGCAGCATTCAGGGGGAAGGTACGCAGTATTTT
TRBJ1-1	NA	14	NA	TRBV20-1	CSARDIGDATEAFF	TGCAGTGCTAGAGATATAGGGGACGCCACTGAAGCTTTCTTT
TRBJ2-6	few	18	NA	TRBV12-3/TRBV12-4	CASSFEVQDHSGANVLTF	TGTGCCAGCAGTTTCGAGGTCCAGGACCATTCTGGGGCCAACGTCCTGACTTTC
TRBJ1-5	NA	14	TRBD1	TRBV20-1	CSASTGTGNQPQHF	TGCAGTGCTTCGACCGGGACAGGCAATCAGCCCCAGCATTTT
TRBJ2-4	NA	13	TRBD1	TRBV20-1	CSARDPTGPIQYF	TGCAGTGCTAGAGATCCGACAGGGCCCATTCAGTACTTC
TRBJ2-7	few	14	NA	TRBV7-6	CASSLALRGTEQYF	TGTGCCAGCAGCTTAGCGTTGAGGGGAACCGAGCAGTACTTC
TRBJ2-6	NA	16	NA	TRBV27	CASSLGFGTGANVLTF	TGTGCCAGCAGTTTAGGGTTCGGGACTGGGGCCAACGTCCTGACTTTC
TRBJ2-1	few	12	NA	TRBV7-2	CASSAAGQQQFF	TGTGCCAGCAGCGCCGCGGGACAGCAGCAGTTCTTC
TRBJ1-5	few	13	NA	TRBV20-1	CSASREVDQPQHF	TGCAGTGCCAGCAGGGAAGTGGATCAGCCCCAGCATTTT
TRBJ1-1	NA	14	NA	TRBV20-1	CSATFPGVNTEAFF	TGCAGTGCTACCTTCCCGGGAGTGAACACTGAAGCTTTCTTT
TRBJ1-6	many	17	NA	TRBV5-1	CASSERGTGQDNSPLHF	TGCGCCAGCAGCGAGAGGGGTACAGGGCAAGATAATTCACCCCTCCACTTT
TRBJ2-7	NA	16	NA	TRBV7-2	CASSLTDRQKGYEQYF	TGTGCCAGCAGCTTAACGGATCGACAGAAAGGATACGAGCAGTACTTC
TRBJ2-1	few	15	NA	TRBV11-2	CASSYRAGTYNEQFF	TGTGCCAGCAGCTATCGAGCGGGCACCTACAATGAGCAGTTCTTC
TRBJ2-3	NA	16	TRBD2	TRBV4-2	CASSQVSGDSTDTQYF	TGTGCCAGCAGCCAAGTAAGCGGGGATAGCACAGATACGCAGTATTTT
TRBJ1-2	few	16	TRBD1	TRBV5-1	CASSRYDRDLVNGYTF	TGCGCCAGCAGCCGTTACGACAGGGACTTGGTGAATGGCTACACCTTC
TRBJ1-5	NA	17	NA	TRBV7-9	CASSSARVGSGNQPQHF	TGTGCCAGCAGCTCCGCAAGGGTAGGGAGTGGCAATCAGCCCCAGCATTTT
TRBJ1-5	NA	16	NA	TRBV6-2/TRBV6-3	CASRRAGTNSNQPQHF	TGTGCCAGCCGACGGGCAGGGACTAATAGCAATCAGCCCCAGCATTTT
TRBJ2-2	few	15	TRBD1	TRBV5-1	CASSQGDMNTGELFF	TGCGCCAGCTCACAGGGGGACATGAACACCGGGGAGCTGTTTTTT
TRBJ2-1	NA	13	NA	TRBV12-3/TRBV12-4	CASSYGLGNEQFF	TGTGCCAGCAGTTATGGTTTAGGCAATGAGCAGTTCTTC
TRBJ2-2	NA	18	NA	TRBV7-6	CASSLGRGATPGTGELFF	TGTGCCAGCAGCTTAGGCCGAGGGGCTACCCCGGGCACCGGGGAGCTGTTTTTT
TRBJ1-2	few	13	NA	TRBV4-3	CASSQEPGSGYTF	TGCGCCAGCAGCCAAGAACCTGGATCTGGCTACACCTTC
TRBJ1-2	few	15	NA	TRBV5-6	CASSPGPTEIYGYTF	TGTGCCAGCAGCCCTGGCCCCACAGAAATCTATGGCTACACCTTC
TRBJ1-3	NA	15	NA	TRBV28	CASSLQTFSGNTIYF	TGTGCCAGCAGTTTACAGACTTTCTCTGGAAACACCATATATTTT
TRBJ2-5	few	14	TRBD1	TRBV5-1	CASRLQGAQETQYF	TGCGCCAGCAGATTACAGGGGGCTCAAGAGACCCAGTACTTC
TRBJ1-2	few	15	TRBD1	TRBV7-2	CASSLRTGEAYGYTF	TGTGCCAGCAGCCTACGGACAGGGGAAGCCTATGGCTACACCTTC
TRBJ2-5	few	17	TRBD1	TRBV7-2	CASSLIGQGSLGETQYF	TGTGCCAGCAGCTTAATCGGACAGGGGTCCCTGGGGGAGACCCAGTACTTC
TRBJ2-2	NA	16	TRBD2	TRBV20-1	CSASGLAGGQVGELFF	TGCAGTGCTAGCGGACTAGCGGGGGGGCAAGTCGGGGAGCTGTTTTTT
TRBJ1-2	NA	17	NA	TRBV5-1	CASSLTAWGTGDPGYTF	TGCGCCAGCAGCTTGACGGCTTGGGGTACGGGGGACCCCGGCTACACCTTC
TRBJ1-3	few	14	NA	TRBV20-1	CSARSPESLNTIYF	TGCAGTGCTAGAAGTCCAGAGAGTTTAAACACCATATATTTT
TRBJ2-5	many	13	TRBD2	TRBV7-9	CASSLAGVETQYF	TGTGCCAGCAGTTTAGCGGGGGTGGAGACCCAGTACTTC